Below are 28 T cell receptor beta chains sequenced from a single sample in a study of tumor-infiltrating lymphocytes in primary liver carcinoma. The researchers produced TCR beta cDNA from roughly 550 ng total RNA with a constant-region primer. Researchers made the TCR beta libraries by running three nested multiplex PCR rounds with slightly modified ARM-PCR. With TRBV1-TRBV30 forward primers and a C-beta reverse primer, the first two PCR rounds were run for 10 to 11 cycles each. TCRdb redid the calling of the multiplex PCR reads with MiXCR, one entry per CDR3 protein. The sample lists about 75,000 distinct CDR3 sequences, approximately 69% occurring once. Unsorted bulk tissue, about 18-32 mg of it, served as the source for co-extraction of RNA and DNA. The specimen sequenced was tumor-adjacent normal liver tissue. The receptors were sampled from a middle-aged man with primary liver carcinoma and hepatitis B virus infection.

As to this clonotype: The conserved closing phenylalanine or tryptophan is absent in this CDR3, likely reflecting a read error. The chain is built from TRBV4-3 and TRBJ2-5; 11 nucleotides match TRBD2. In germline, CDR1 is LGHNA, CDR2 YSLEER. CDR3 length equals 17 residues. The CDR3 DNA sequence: TGCACCAGTAGCCAAGCGGCTAGCGGGAGGACTGGTGAGACCCAGTACTTA. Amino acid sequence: CTSSQAASGRTGETQYL.

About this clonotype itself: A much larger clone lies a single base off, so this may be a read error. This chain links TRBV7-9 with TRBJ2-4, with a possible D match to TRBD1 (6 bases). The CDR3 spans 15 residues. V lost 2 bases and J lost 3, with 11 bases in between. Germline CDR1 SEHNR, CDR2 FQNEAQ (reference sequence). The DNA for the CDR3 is TGTGCCAGCAGCTTAATACAGGGTAACAAAAACATTCAGTACTTC. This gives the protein CASSLIQGNKNIQYF.

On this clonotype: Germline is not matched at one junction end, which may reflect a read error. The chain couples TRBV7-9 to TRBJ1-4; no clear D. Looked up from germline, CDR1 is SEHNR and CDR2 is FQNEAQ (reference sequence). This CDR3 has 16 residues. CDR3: CASSSPSDGVDEKLLF. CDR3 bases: TGTGCCAGCAGCTCCCCCTCGGACGGGGTTGATGAAAAACTGTTGTTT.

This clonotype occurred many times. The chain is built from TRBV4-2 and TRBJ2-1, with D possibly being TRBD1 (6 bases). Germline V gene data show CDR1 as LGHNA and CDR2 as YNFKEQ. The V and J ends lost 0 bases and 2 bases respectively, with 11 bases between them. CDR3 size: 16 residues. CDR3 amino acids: CASSQDLGGTYNEQFF. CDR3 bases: TGTGCCAGCAGCCAAGATTTAGGGGGAACCTACAATGAGCAGTTCTTC.

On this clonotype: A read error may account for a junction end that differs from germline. Written as DNA, the CDR3 is TGTGCCAGCAATGAATCTGGGACAGGTACTGAAGCTTTCTTT. It is translated as CASNESGTGTEAFF. This chain links TRBV6-1 with TRBJ1-1; TRBD1 matches 8 bases. This CDR3 comprises 14 residues. Germline V gene data show CDR1 as MNHNS and CDR2 as SASEGT.

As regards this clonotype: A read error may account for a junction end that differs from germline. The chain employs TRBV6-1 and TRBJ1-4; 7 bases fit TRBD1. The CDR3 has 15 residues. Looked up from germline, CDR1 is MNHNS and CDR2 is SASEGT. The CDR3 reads CDSSVQGVTNEKLFF. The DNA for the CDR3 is TGTGACAGCAGTGTGCAGGGGGTAACTAATGAAAAACTGTTTTTT.

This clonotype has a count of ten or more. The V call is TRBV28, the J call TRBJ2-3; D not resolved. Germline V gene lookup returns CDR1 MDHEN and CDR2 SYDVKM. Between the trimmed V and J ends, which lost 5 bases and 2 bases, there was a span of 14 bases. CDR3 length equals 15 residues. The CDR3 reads CASSPLGQVTDTQYF. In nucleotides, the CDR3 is TGTGCCAGCAGTCCCTTGGGCCAGGTCACAGATACGCAGTATTTT.

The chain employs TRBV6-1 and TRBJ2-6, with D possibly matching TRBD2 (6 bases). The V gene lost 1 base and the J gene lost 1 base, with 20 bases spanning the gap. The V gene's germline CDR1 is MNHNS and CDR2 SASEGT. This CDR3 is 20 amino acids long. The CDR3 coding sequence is TGTGCCAGCAGTGAAGAATTCACGAGGGACGGGGGTTCTGGGGCCAACGTCCTGACTTTC. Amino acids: CASSEEFTRDGGSGANVLTF.

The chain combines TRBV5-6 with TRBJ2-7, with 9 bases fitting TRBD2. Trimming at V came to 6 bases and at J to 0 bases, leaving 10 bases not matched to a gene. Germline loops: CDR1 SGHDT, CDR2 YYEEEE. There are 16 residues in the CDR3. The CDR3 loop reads CASNNTWREGSYEQYF. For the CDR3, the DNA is TGTGCCAGCAACAATACTTGGCGGGAGGGCTCCTACGAGCAGTACTTC.

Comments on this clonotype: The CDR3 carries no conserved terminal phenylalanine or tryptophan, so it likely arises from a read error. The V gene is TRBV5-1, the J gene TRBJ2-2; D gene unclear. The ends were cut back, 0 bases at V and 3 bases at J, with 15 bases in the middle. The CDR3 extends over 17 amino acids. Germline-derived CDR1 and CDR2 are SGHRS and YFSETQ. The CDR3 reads CASSLEEWYDDTGELFS. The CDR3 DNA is TGCGCCAGCAGCTTGGAAGAGTGGTACGACGACACCGGGGAGCTGTTTTCT.

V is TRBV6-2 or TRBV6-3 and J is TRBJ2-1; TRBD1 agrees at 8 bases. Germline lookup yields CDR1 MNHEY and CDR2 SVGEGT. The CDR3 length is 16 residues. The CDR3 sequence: CVSSYDRGRSYNEQFF. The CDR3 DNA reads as TGTGTTAGCAGTTACGACAGGGGCCGCTCCTACAATGAGCAGTTCTTC.

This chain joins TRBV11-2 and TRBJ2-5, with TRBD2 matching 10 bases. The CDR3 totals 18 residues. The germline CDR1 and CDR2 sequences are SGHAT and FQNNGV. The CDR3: CGGSVDPWSSGRGETQYF. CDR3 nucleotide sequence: TGTGGCGGCAGCGTAGATCCGTGGTCTAGCGGGAGAGGAGAGACCCAGTACTTC.

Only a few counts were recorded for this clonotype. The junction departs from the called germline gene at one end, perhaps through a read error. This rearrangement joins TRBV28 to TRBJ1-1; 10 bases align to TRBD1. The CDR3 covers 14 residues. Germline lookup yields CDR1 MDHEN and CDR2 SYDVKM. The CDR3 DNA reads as TGTGCCAGCTATATGGACAGGGGGGACACTGAAGCTGTCTTT. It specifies CASYMDRGDTEAVF. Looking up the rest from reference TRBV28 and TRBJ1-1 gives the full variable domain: DVKVTQSSRYLVKRTGEKVFLECVQDMDHENMFWYRQDPGLGLRLIYFSYDVKMKEKGDIPEGYSVSREKKERFSLILESASTNQTSMYLCASYMDRGDTEAVFGQGTRLTVV.

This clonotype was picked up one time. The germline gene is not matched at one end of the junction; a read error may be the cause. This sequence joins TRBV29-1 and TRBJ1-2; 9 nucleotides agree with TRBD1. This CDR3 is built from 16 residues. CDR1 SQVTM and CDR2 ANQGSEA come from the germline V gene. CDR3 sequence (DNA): TGCATCGTTGAAAAAAGTCAGGGGGACAGGGACTATGACTACACCTTC. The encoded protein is CIVEKSQGDRDYDYTF.

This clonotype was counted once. The CDR3 DNA sequence: TGTGCCAGCAGCTTAGATGACTCACGGAGTGAGCAGTTCTTC. Protein product: CASSLDDSRSEQFF. The chain uses TRBV11-2 and TRBJ2-1; D unclear. The germline CDR1 and CDR2 sequences are SGHAT and FQNNGV. The CDR3 extends over 14 amino acids. V was pared by 0 bases and J by 9 bases, with 12 bases between.

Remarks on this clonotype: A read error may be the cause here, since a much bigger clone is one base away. CDR3 protein: CSVSPLSGADTQYF. The CDR3 nucleotides read TGCAGCGTTTCACCCCTGTCCGGGGCAGATACGCAGTATTTT. The chain combines TRBV29-1 with TRBJ2-3, with D tentatively TRBD2 (5 bases). Germline V gene data show CDR1 as SQVTM and CDR2 as ANQGSEA. The CDR3 has 14 amino acids. Deletions cut 5 bases from V and 4 bases from J, with 16 bases between.

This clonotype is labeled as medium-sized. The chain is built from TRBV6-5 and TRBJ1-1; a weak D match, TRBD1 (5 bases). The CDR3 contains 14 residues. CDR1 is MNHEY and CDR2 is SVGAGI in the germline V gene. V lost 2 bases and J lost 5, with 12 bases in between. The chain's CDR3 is CASSYGGTSTEAFF. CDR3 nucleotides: TGTGCCAGCAGTTACGGGGGGACGTCGACTGAAGCTTTCTTT.

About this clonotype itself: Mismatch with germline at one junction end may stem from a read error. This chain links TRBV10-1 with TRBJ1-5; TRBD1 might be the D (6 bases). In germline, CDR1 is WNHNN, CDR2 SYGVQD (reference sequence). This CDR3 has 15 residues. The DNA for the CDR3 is TGCGCCAGCACTTCGACAGGTCGCAGTTATCAGTCCCAGCATTTT. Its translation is CASTSTGRSYQSQHF.

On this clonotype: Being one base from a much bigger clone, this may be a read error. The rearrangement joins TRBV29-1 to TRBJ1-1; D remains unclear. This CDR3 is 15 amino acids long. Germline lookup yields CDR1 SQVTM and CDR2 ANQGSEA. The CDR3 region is CRVEAGWGMNTEAFF. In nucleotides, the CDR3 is TGCAGGGTTGAAGCGGGGTGGGGAATGAACACTGAAGCTTTCTTT.

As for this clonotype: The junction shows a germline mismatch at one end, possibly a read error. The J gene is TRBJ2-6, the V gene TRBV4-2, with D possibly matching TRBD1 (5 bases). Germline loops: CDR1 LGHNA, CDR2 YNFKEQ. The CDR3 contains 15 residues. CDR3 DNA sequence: TGTGCCAGCAGCCAAGAAGGCTCTGGGGCCGACGTCCTGACTTTC. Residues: CASSQEGSGADVLTF.

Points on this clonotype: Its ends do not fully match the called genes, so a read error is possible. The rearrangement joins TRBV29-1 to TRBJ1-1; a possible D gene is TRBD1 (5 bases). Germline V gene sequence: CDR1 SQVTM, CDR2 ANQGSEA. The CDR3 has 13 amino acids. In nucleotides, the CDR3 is TGTAGCGTTGAAGGGGCTGGGAGCACTGAAGCATTCTTT. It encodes CSVEGAGSTEAFF.

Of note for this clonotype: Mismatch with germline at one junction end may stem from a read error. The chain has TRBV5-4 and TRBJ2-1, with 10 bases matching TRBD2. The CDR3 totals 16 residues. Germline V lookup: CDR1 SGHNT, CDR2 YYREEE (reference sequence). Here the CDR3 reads CATAMASGRGYNEQSF. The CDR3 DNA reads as TGTGCCACCGCCATGGCGAGCGGGAGGGGTTACAATGAGCAGTCCTTC.

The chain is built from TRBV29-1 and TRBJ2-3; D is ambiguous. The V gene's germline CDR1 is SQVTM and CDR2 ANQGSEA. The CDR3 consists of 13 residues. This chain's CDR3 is CNAGKVGTDTQYF. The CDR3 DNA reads TGCAACGCCGGCAAGGTGGGCACAGATACGCAGTATTTT.

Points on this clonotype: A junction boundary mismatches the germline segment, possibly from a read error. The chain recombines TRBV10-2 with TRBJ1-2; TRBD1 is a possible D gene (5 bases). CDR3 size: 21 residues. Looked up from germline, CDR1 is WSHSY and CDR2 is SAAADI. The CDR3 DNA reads TGCGCCAGCAATGAGGGCTTAATGTCGGGGGGTAGCCGAAAATTGGGTTATGGGTACACCTTC. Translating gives CASNEGLMSGGSRKLGYGYTF.

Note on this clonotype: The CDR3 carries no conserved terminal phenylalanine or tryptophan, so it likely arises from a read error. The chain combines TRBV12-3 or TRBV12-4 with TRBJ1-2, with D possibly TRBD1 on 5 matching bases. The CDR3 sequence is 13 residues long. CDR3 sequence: CAISTSGSSGYTL. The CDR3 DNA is TGTGCCATCAGTACATCAGGGTCGTCCGGCTACACCTTA.

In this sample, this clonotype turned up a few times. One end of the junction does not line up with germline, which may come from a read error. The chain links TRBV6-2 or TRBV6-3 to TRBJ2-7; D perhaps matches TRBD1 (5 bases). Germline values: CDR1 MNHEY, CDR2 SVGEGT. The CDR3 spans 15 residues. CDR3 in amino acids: CVSTPTSDSSYEQYF. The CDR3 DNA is TGTGTCAGCACCCCGACCTCCGACAGCTCCTACGAGCAGTACTTC.

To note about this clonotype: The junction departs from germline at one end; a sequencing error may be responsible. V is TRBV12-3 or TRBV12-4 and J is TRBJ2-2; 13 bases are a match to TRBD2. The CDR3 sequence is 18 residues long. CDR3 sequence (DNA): TGTGCCACCCGTCCGGGACTAGCGGGATTGACGAGCACCGGGGAGCTGTTATTT. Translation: CATRPGLAGLTSTGELLF.

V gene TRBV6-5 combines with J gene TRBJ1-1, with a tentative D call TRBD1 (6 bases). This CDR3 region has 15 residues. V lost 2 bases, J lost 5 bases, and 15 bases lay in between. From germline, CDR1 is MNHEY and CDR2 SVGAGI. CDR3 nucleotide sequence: TGTGCCAGCAGTTACGCTTTCGGAGGGGGGACTGAAGCTTTCTTT. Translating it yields CASSYAFGGGTEAFF.